This entry is about one T cell receptor (beta chain). The target antigen is unknown. A minimum of 6 micrograms of total RNA was extracted per sample. Primers used in a second PCR of about 7 to 12 cycles were a sample-barcoded 5' primer and a J-beta primer mix. MiXCR, run by TCRdb on the 5' RACE reads, gives a single entry per CDR3 protein. Seen here are some 700,000 distinct CDR3 sequences, approximately 43% observed once, and the top ten hold about 20%. Germline CDR1 is MGHDK and CDR2 is SYGVNS. Trimming pared 4 bases from V and 9 bases from J, leaving 13 bases between. The CDR3 contains 14 residues. This sample is drawn from a study of blood T cells in healthy people across ages. Overall study findings and caveats: Leaving the PBMCs unsorted stopped any conclusive comparison of naive versus antigen-experienced cells. Unknown CMV status may confound age-related changes in expanded clones.

This TCR was recovered from a woman in her sixties or seventies in good health. This chain joins TRBV25-1 and TRBJ1-6; weak D call: TRBD1 (6 bases). Sequenced: blood. The CDR3: CASSGSQGGSPLHF. CDR3 nucleotide sequence: TGTGCCAGCAGTGGGAGTCAAGGGGGTTCACCCCTCCACTTT.